One sample yielded the 10 T cell receptor beta chains listed below, sequenced in a study of Ad26.COV2.S vaccination and SARS-CoV-2 variants. Sequencing was performed with immunoSEQ multiplex PCR; in TCRdb, only in-frame clones are kept and a portion is missing. The sample contains about half a million clones, 89% of which appear only once. Specified treatment: about 20 received Ad26.COV2.S at low or high dose, single or two shots; 5 received placebo; per-sample allocation not given. Sample collection was performed on day 63 after the first vaccine or placebo injection. The sample here was peripheral blood, taken in a trial of Ad26.COV2.S vaccine versus placebo. These receptors were obtained from a person between 18 and 65 years old who received the Ad26.COV2.S COVID-19 vaccine or a placebo.

About this clone: The same CDR3 also results from other DNA sequences found in this sample. CDR3 sequence reads: CASSDQGGTEAFF. For the CDR3, the DNA is TGTGCCAGCAGTGATCAGGGTGGGACTGAAGCTTTCTTT. The chain employs TRBV2 and TRBJ1-1, with D perhaps matching TRBD1 (5 bases). V shed 3 bases and J shed 5 bases, with 10 bases lying between them. The CDR3 has 13 residues. Germline-derived CDR1 and CDR2 are SNHLY and FYNNEI. Based on the CDR3 plus reference TRBV2 and TRBJ1-1, the full variable domain is EPEVTQTPSHQVTQMGQEVILRCVPISNHLYFYWYRQILGQKVEFLVSFYNNEISEKSEIFDDQFSVERPDGSNFTLKIRSTKLEDSAMYFCASSDQGGTEAFFGQGTRLTVV.

The chain has TRBV6-2 or TRBV6-3 and TRBJ1-6; D ambiguous. The V end was cut by 1 base, the J end by 10 bases, with 17 bases between. The CDR3 has 16 residues. From germline, CDR1 is MNHEY and CDR2 SVGEGT. In nucleotides, the CDR3 is TGTGCCAGCAGTTACTTCTTAGTGGGGAGTGGGTCACCCCTCCACTTT. Amino acids: CASSYFLVGSGSPLHF.

V is TRBV6-5 and J is TRBJ1-1; tentative D call: TRBD1 (5 bases). V was trimmed by 2 bases and J by 1 base, leaving 11 bases between them. This CDR3 contains 15 residues. Looked up from germline, CDR1 is MNHEY and CDR2 is SVGAGI. This CDR3 reads CASSYHSGTNTEAFF. The DNA for the CDR3 is TGTGCCAGCAGTTACCACTCAGGGACGAACACTGAAGCTTTCTTT.

The CDR3: CASSDRDRAFYGYTF. CDR3 sequence (DNA): TGTGCCAGCAGTGACCGGGACAGAGCATTCTATGGCTACACCTTC. The chain recombines TRBV25-1 with TRBJ1-2, with 7 bases identical to TRBD1. The CDR3 has 15 amino acids. Trimming removed 3 bases from V and 4 bases from J; junction bases left unmatched: 8. Germline V gene lookup returns CDR1 MGHDK and CDR2 SYGVNS.

CDR3 region: CASSESSSSDEQFF. CDR3 nucleotide sequence: TGTGCCAGCAGTGAATCGAGTAGCAGCGATGAGCAGTTCTTC. The rearrangement joins TRBV2 to TRBJ2-1; D is uncertain. V dropped 2 bases and J dropped 8 bases, with 13 bases sitting between them. From germline, CDR1 is SNHLY and CDR2 FYNNEI. The CDR3 runs 14 residues. The complete variable domain, with remaining parts taken from reference TRBV2 and TRBJ2-1, reads EPEVTQTPSHQVTQMGQEVILRCVPISNHLYFYWYRQILGQKVEFLVSFYNNEISEKSEIFDDQFSVERPDGSNFTLKIRSTKLEDSAMYFCASSESSSSDEQFFGPGTRLTVL.

This chain uses TRBV28 with TRBJ2-5, with D maybe TRBD2 (5 bases). Germline lookup yields CDR1 MDHEN and CDR2 SYDVKM. The germline V and J ends were trimmed by 6 bases and 5 bases, with 7 bases remaining between them. CDR3 length: 11 residues. The CDR3 nucleotides are TGTGCCAGCAGCTCGGGGGAGACCCAGTACTTC. Translation gives CASSSGETQYF.

The chain combines TRBV6-5 with TRBJ1-4, with unresolved D. The V and J ends lost 10 bases and 5 bases respectively, with 11 bases between them. CDR3 length: 12 residues. Germline lookup yields CDR1 MNHEY and CDR2 SVGAGI. CDR3 nucleotides: TGTGCCACCCGGTTCGGGAATGAAAAACTGTTTTTT. Its translation: CATRFGNEKLFF.

Here the CDR3 reads CASSTRTGSLGEQYF. CDR3 bases: TGTGCCAGTAGTACCCGGACAGGGAGTCTGGGGGAGCAGTACTTC. The rearrangement links TRBV19 to TRBJ2-7; 8 nucleotides align to TRBD1. Unmatched junction bases numbered 12, after V lost 4 bases and J lost 7 bases. CDR1 LNHDA and CDR2 SQIVND come from the germline V gene (reference sequence). CDR3 length equals 15 residues.

The CDR3: CASSLALGVWRATEAFF. CDR3 sequence (DNA): TGCGCCAGCAGCTTGGCCTTGGGAGTCTGGAGGGCGACTGAAGCTTTCTTT. The gene calls are TRBV5-1 and TRBJ1-1; D unresolved. This CDR3 region has 17 residues. V was cut by 0 bases and J by 5 bases, with 20 bases left in between. Germline assignment: CDR1 SGHRS and CDR2 YFSETQ.

The chain recombines TRBV11-2 with TRBJ2-2; a weak D match, TRBD2 (6 bases). CDR1 and CDR2 from the germline V gene are SGHAT and FQNNGV. Trimming left V 1 base short and J 6 bases short, with 6 bases between. The CDR3 has 13 amino acids. This chain's CDR3 is CASSLGLAGELFF. Written as DNA, the CDR3 is TGTGCCAGCAGCTTAGGACTAGCCGGGGAGCTGTTTTTT.